This T cell receptor (beta chain) was sequenced for a study of blood T cell repertoires in COVID-19 (dated by TCRdb to about 2020). For the wider study: The collaborator samples originated in the United States, Italy and Spain and spanned the acute and convalescent phases of COVID-19. HLA class I and class II types, where available, came from metadata supplied by the sample provider rather than from assay-based typing. The repertoires were released in a freely available public database meant as a resource for research on the immune response to SARS-CoV-2. Samples were obtained from the ongoing ImmuneRACE study (first 160 participants) and from some 1,200 subjects provided by 6 global collaborators. A de-identified subject ID, COVID-19 status, age in years and sex were almost always included in the sample metadata. The prospective study material was composed of cDNA or gDNA derived from T cells, B-cell-depleted T cells, or PBMCs. Deeply sampled blood TCRbeta repertoires from subjects exposed to, actively infected with, or recovered from COVID-19 were included in the dataset. Paper-wide results and their limitations: The amount of clinical and demographic metadata varied by source and participant and was provided uncurated.

Participants in the prospective study were aged about 18 to 95 years, lived in more than 20 United States geographic areas, and enrolled through a virtual design. To assign participants to cohorts, the prospective study relied on clinical history that participants themselves reported in a screening survey and a study questionnaire. Recovered participants in ImmuneRACE Cohort 3 were defined as having two consecutive negative NP/OP PCR tests, clearance from a healthcare professional, or resolution of symptoms. Mobile phlebotomists in the prospective study collected whole blood, serum and a nasopharyngeal or oropharyngeal swab from every participant. Over an approximately 2-month period, participants in the prospective study had the option of providing additional blood draws and questionnaires. Before DNA extraction, blood samples from the prospective study were shipped at room temperature or frozen.

CDR1 and CDR2, per the germline V gene (reference sequence), are LGHDT and YNNKEL. V lost 4 bases and J lost 0 bases, and the count of bases not matched to a germline gene is 9. The CDR3 numbers 17 residues from cysteine through phenylalanine. The entry retains the CDR3 DNA only, 51 bases that are in frame from base 1. Concerning this clone: This clone's antigen is unknown. No base qualities exist here, and no much larger clone lies one base off it.

The immunoSEQ Assay, a bias-controlled multiplex PCR, was used to amplify TCRbeta CDR3 regions from genomic DNA. The study's own analysis went as follows. The number of nucleated cells in each sample was estimated by amplification of reference gene primers within the assay. Sequence reads were collapsed and filtered to measure the absolute abundance of every unique TCRbeta CDR3 rearrangement. Productive Simpson clonality was computed per sample as the square root of Simpson's diversity index over productive rearrangements. TCRdb carries this immuneACCESS record with in-frame sequences only. Its versions omit some clonotypes, under half of them owing to an unresolved V gene in the studies checked, with the rest unexplained. That table is the source of V, J and clone size, and D and trimming were worked out from the DNA. The sample table records hundreds of thousands of clones; 80% to 90% of these occur just once. The ten largest make up over 0.95% of the sample.

Recombination linked TRBV3-1 (or the pseudogene TRBV3-2) to TRBJ2-3; TRBD2 matches 8 bases in the middle. Material for sequencing was PBMCs or T cells enriched from blood (not recorded which). This sequence originates from a man between 18 and 35 years old who had recovered from COVID-19. The sequence in DNA is TGTGCCAGCAGCCCAAGGCTAGCGGGCCTTAGCACAGATACGCAGTATTTT. Translated, this gives CASSPRLAGLSTDTQYF.